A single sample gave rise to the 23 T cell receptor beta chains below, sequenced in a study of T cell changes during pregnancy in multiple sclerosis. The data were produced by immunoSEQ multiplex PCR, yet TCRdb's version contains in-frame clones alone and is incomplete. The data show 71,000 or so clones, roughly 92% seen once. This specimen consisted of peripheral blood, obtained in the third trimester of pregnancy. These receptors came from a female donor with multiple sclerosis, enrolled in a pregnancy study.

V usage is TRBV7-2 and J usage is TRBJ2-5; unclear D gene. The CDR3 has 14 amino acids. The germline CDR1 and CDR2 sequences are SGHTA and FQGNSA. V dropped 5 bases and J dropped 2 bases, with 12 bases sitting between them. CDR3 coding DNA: TGTGCCAGCAGCACCCTCGGCGGACAAGAGACCCAGTACTTC. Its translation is CASSTLGGQETQYF.

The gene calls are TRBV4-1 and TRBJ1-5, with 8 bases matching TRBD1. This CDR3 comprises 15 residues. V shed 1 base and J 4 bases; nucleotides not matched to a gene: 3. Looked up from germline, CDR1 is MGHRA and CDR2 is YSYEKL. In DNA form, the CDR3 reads TGCGCCAGCAGCCAAGGAAGACAGGGGAATCAGCCCCAGCATTTT. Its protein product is CASSQGRQGNQPQHF.

DNA for the CDR3: TGTGCCAGCAGCTTCGGCGGGACTTTCGATACGCAGTATTTT. It yields the protein CASSFGGTFDTQYF. The rearrangement joins TRBV5-4 to TRBJ2-3; D is possibly TRBD2 (6 bases). Trimming left V 2 bases short and J 6 bases short, with 13 bases between. The CDR3 length is 14 residues. From germline, CDR1 is SGHNT and CDR2 YYREEE (reference sequence).

DNA of the CDR3: TGTGCCAGCAGGAAGACAGGGGATTATAACTATGGCTACACCTTC. This gives the protein CASRKTGDYNYGYTF. The rearrangement links TRBV6-1 to TRBJ1-2; 8 bases map to TRBD1. The CDR3 totals 15 residues. After removal of 6 bases from V and 1 base from J, the junction contained 7 bases not matched to a gene. In germline, CDR1 is MNHNS, CDR2 SASEGT.

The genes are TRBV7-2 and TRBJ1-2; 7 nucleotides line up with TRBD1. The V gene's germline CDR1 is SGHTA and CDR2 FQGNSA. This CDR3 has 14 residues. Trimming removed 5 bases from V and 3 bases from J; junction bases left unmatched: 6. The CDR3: CASSVGGGDYGYTF. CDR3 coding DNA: TGTGCCAGCAGCGTCGGAGGGGGCGACTATGGCTACACCTTC.

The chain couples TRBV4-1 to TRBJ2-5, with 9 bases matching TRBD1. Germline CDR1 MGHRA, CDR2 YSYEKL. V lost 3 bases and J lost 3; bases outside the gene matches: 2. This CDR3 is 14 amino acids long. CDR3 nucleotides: TGCGCCAGCAGCCAGAGGACAGGGGAAGAGACCCAGTACTTC. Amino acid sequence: CASSQRTGEETQYF.

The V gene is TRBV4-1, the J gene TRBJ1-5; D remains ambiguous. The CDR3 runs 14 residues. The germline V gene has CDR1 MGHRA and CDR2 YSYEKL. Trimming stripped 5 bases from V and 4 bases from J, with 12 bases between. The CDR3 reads CASSAGSLNQPQHF. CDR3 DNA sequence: TGCGCCAGCAGCGCGGGATCCCTGAATCAGCCCCAGCATTTT.

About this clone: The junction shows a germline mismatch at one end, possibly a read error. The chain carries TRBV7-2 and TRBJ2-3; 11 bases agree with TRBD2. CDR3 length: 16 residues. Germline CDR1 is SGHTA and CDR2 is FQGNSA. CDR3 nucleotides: TGTGCCAGCAGCCTAGCGAGGACTAGCGGGACAGATACGCAGTATTTT. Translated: CASSLARTSGTDTQYF.

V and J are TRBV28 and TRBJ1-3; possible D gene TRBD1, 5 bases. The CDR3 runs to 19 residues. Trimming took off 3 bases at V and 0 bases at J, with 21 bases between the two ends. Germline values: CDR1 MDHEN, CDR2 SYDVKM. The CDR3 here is CASSLVPGGYSSSGNTIYF. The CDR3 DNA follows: TGTGCCAGCAGTTTGGTTCCGGGGGGTTACTCCAGCTCTGGAAACACCATATATTTT.

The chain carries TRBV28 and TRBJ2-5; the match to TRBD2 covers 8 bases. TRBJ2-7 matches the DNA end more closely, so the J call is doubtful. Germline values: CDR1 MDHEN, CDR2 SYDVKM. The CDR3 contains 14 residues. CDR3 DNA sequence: TGTGCCAGCAGTTTAAGCGGGAGTTCCTACGAGCAGTACTTC. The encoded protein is CASSLSGSSYEQYF.

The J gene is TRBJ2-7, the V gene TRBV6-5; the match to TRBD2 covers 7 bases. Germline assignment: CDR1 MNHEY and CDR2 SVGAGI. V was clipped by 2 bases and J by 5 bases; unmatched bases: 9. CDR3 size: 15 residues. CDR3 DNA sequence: TGTGCCAGCAGTTACACGGCGGGAGACCAAGACGAGCAGTACTTC. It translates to CASSYTAGDQDEQYF.

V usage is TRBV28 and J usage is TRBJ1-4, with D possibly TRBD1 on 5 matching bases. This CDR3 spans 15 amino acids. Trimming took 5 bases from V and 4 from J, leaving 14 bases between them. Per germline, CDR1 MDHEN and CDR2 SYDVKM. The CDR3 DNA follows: TGTGCCAGCAGTCAGGACACTTTTAGTAATGAAAAACTGTTTTTT. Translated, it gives CASSQDTFSNEKLFF. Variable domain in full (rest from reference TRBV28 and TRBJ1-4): DVKVTQSSRYLVKRTGEKVFLECVQDMDHENMFWYRQDPGLGLRLIYFSYDVKMKEKGDIPEGYSVSREKKERFSLILESASTNQTSMYLCASSQDTFSNEKLFFGSGTQLSVL.

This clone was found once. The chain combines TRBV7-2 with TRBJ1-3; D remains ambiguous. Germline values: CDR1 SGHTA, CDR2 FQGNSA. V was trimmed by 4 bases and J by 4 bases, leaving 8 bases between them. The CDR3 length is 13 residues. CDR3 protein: CASSSSGGNTIYF. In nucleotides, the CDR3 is TGTGCCAGCAGCTCCTCAGGCGGAAACACCATATATTTT.

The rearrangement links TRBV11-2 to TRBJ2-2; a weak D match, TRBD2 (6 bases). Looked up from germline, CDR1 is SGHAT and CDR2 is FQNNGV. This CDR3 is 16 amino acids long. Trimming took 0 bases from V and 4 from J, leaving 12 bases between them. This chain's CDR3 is CASSLERGLFTGELFF. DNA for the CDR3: TGTGCCAGCAGCTTAGAAAGGGGACTTTTCACCGGGGAGCTGTTTTTT.

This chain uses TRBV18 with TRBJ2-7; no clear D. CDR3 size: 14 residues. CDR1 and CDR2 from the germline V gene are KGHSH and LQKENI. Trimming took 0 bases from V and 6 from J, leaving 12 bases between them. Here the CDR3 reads CASSPPVAVSEQYF. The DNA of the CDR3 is TGTGCCAGCTCACCACCCGTAGCAGTGAGCGAGCAGTACTTC.

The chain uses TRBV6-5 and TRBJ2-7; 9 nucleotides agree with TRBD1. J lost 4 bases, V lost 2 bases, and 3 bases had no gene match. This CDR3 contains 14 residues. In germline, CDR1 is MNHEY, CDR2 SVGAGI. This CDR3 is CASSYDRGEYEQYF. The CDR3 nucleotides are TGTGCCAGCAGTTACGACAGGGGGGAATACGAGCAGTACTTC.

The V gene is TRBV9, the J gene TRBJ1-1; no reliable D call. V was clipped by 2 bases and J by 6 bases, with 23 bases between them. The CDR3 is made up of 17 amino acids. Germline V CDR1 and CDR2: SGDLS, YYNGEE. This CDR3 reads CASSVNIATPALAEAFF. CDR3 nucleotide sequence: TGTGCCAGCAGCGTTAATATTGCGACACCCGCCCTGGCTGAAGCTTTCTTT.

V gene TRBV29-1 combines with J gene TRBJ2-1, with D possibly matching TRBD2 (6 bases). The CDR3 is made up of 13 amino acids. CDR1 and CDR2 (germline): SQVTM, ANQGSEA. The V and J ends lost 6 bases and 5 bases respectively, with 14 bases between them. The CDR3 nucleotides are TGCAGCGTCGTCCGGGAGCGGAACAATGAGCAGTTCTTC. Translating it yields CSVVRERNNEQFF.

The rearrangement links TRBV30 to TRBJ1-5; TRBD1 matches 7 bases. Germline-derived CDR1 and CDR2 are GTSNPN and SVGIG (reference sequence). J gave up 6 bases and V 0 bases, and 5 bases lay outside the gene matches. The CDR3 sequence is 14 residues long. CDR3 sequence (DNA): TGTGCCTGGAGTGTAGCAGGGGGGACTCAGCCCCAGCATTTT. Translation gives CAWSVAGGTQPQHF.

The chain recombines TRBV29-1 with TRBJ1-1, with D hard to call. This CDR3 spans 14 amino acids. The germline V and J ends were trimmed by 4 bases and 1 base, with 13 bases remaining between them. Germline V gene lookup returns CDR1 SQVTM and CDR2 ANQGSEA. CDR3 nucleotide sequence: TGCAGCGTTGTAAACCAGGCCCAGAACACTGAAGCTTTCTTT. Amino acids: CSVVNQAQNTEAFF.

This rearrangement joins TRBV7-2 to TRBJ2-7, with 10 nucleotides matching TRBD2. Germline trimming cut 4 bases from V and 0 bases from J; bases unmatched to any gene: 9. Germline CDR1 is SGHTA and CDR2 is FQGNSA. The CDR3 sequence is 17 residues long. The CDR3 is CASSWQASGSVSYEQYF. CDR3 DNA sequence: TGTGCCAGCAGCTGGCAGGCTAGCGGGAGTGTCTCCTACGAGCAGTACTTC.

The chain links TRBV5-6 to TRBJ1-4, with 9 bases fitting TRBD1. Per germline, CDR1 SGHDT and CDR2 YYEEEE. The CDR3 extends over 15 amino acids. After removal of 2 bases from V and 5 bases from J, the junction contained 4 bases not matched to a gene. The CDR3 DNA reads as TGTGCCAGCAGCTTAAGGGACAGGGCGAATGAAAAACTGTTTTTT. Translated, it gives CASSLRDRANEKLFF.

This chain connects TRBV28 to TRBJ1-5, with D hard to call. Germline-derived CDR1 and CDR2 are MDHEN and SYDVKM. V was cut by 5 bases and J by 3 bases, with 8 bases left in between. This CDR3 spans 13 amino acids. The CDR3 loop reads CASSPTPNQPQHF. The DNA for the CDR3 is TGTGCCAGCAGTCCTACCCCCAATCAGCCCCAGCATTTT.